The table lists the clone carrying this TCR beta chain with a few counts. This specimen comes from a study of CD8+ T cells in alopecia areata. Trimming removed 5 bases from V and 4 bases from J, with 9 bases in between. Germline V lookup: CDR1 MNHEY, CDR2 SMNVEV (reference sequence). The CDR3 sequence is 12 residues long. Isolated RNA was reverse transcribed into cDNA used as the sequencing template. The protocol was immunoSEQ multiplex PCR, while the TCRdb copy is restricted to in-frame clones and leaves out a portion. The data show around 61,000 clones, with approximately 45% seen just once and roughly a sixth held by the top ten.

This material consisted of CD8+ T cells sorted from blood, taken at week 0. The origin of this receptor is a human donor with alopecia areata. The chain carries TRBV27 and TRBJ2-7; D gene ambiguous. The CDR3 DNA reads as TGTGCCAGCAGTCCCTCGTGGTACGAGCAGTACTTC. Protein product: CASSPSWYEQYF.